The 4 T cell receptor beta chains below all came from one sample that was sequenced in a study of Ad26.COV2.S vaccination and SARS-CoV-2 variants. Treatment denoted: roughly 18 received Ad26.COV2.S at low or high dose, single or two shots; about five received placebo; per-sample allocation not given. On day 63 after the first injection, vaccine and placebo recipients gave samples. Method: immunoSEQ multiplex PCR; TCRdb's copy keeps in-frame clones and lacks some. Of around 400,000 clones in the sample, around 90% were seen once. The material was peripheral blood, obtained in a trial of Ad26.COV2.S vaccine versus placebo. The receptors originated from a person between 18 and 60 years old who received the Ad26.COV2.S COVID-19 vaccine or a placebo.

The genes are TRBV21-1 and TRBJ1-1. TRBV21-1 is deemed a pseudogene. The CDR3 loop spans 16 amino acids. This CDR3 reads CASSKGGGIQDTEAFF. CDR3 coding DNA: TGTGCCAGCAGCAAAGGGGGAGGGATCCAGGACACTGAAGCTTTCTTT.

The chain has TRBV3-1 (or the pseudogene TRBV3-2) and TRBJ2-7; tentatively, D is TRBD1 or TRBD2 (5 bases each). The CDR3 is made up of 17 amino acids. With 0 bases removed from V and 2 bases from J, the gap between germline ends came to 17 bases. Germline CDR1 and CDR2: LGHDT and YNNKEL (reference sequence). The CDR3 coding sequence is TGTGCCAGCAGCCAAGATCACTGGGGGTCAATCCCCTACGAGCAGTACTTC. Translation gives CASSQDHWGSIPYEQYF.

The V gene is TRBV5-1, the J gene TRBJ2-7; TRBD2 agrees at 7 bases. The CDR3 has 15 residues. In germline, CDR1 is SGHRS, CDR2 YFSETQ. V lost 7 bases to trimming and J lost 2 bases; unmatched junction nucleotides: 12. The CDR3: CASGEIAGTTYEQYF. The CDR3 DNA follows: TGCGCCAGCGGTGAAATAGCGGGTACGACCTACGAGCAGTACTTC. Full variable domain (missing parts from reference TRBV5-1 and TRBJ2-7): KAGVTQTPRYLIKTRGQQVTLSCSPISGHRSVSWYQQTPGQGLQFLFEYFSETQRNKGNFPGRFSGRQFSNSRSEMNVSTLELGDSALYLCASGEIAGTTYEQYFGPGTRLTVT.

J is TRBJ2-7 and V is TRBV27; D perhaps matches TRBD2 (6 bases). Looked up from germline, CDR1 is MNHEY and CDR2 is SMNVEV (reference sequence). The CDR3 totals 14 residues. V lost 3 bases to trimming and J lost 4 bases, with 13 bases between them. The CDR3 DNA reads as TGTGCCAGCAGTTTCTCCCTCCGGGGGTACGAGCAGTACTTC. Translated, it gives CASSFSLRGYEQYF.